This TCR beta chain was observed in a study of T cells in localized non-small cell lung cancer. Study results and caveats: Detection in adjacent lung was observed for a median about 56 of the top 100 tumor clones. Highest T cell clonality was seen in uninvolved adjacent lung, surpassing that measured in tumor. Because only a single region of the tumor was sequenced, heterogeneity remains possible.

The protocol was immunoSEQ multiplex PCR, while the TCRdb copy is restricted to in-frame clones and leaves out a portion. Found here are approximately 22,000 clones, roughly nine tenths of them singletons; the top ten hold roughly 22%. As for this clone: Its antigen is currently unknown.

The sample in question was PBMCs, obtained before any cancer treatment. The TCR originated in a man aged 35 to 69 with stage II squamous cell lung carcinoma.

CDR3 nucleotides: TGTGCCAGTACAATGAGGGGGCAGGGGTCTGTGAACACTGAAGCTTTCTTT. As protein: CASTMRGQGSVNTEAFF. The chain uses TRBV19 and TRBJ1-1; 7 bases align to TRBD1. In germline, CDR1 is LNHDA, CDR2 SQIVND (reference sequence). J was trimmed by 0 bases and V by 7 bases; bases with no gene match: 14. The CDR3 has 17 residues.